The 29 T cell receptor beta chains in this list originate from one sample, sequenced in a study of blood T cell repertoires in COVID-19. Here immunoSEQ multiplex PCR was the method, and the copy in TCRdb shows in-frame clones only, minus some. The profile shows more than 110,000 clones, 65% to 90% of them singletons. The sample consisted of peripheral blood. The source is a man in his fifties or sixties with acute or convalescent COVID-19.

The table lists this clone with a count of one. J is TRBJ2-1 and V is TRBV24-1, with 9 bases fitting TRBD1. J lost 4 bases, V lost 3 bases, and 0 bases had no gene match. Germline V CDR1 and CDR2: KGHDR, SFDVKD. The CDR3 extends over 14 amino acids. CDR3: CATSDGQGYNEQFF. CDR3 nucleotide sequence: TGTGCCACCAGTGATGGACAGGGGTACAATGAGCAGTTCTTC.

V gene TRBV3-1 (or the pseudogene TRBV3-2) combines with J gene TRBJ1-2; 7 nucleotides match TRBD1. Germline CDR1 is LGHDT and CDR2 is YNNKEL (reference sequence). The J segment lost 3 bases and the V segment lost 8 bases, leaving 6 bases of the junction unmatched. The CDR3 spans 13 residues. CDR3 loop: CASRRTGDYGYTF. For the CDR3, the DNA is TGTGCCAGCCGGAGGACAGGTGACTATGGCTACACCTTC.

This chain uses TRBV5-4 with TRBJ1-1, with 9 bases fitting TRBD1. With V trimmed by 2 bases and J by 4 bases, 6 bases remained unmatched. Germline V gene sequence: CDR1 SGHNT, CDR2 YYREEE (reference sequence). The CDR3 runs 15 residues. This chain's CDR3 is CASSLQGAAGTEAFF. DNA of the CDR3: TGTGCCAGCAGCTTACAGGGGGCAGCGGGCACTGAAGCTTTCTTT.

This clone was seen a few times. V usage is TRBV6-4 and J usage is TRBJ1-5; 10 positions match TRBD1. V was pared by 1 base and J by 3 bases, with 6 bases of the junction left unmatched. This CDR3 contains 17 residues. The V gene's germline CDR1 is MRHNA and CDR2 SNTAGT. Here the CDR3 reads CASSDWRQGAVNQPQHF. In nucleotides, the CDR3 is TGTGCCAGCAGTGACTGGAGACAGGGGGCAGTCAATCAGCCCCAGCATTTT.

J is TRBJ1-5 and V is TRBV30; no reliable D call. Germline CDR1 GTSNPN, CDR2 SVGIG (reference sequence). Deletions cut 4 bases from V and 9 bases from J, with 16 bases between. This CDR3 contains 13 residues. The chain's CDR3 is CAWTLADRGPQHF. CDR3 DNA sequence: TGTGCCTGGACTTTGGCCGACCGGGGGCCCCAGCATTTT.

The CDR3 loop reads CSASSGMGNQPQHF. In DNA, the CDR3 is TGCAGTGCTAGTTCGGGGATGGGCAATCAGCCCCAGCATTTT. The chain has TRBV20-1 and TRBJ1-5; the D is unclear. The CDR3 sequence is 14 residues long. From germline, CDR1 is DFQATT and CDR2 SNEGSKA (reference sequence). V lost 3 bases to trimming and J lost 2 bases, with 11 bases between them.

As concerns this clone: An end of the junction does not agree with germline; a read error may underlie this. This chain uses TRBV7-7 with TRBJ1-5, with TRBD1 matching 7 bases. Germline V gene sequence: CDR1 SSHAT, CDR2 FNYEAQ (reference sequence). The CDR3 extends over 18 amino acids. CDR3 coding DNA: TGTGCTAGCAGCTTAGCGCGTTATATCCGACAGGGACATCAGCCCCAGCATTTT. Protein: CASSLARYIRQGHQPQHF. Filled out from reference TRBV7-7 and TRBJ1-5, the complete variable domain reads GAGVSQSPRYKVTKRGQDVTLRCDPISSHATLYWYQQALGQGPEFLTYFNYEAQPDKSGLPSDRFSAERPEGSISTLTIQRTEQRDSAMYRCASSLARYIRQGHQPQHFGDGTRLSIL.

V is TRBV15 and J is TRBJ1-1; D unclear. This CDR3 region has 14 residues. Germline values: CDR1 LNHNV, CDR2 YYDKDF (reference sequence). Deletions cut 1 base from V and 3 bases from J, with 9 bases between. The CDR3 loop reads CATSRGSEYTEAFF. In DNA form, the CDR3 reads TGTGCCACCAGCAGAGGATCTGAGTACACTGAAGCTTTCTTT.

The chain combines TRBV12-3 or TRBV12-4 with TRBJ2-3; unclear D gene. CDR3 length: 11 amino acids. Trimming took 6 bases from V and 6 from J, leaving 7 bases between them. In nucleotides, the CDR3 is TGTGCCAGCAGCCGGTGGGATACGCAGTATTTT. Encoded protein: CASSRWDTQYF.

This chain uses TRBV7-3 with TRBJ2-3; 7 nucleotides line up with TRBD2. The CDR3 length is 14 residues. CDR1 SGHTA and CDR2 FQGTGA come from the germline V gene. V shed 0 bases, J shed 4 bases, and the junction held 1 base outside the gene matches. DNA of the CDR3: TGTGCCAGCAGCTTAACTAGCGGGTCAGATACGCAGTATTTT. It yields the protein CASSLTSGSDTQYF.

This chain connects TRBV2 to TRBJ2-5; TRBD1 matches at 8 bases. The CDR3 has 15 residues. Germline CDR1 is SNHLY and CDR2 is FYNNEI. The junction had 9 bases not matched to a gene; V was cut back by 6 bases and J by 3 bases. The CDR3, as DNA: TGTGCCAGCAGGCCTCAGGGGGCTAACGAAGAGACCCAGTACTTC. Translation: CASRPQGANEETQYF.

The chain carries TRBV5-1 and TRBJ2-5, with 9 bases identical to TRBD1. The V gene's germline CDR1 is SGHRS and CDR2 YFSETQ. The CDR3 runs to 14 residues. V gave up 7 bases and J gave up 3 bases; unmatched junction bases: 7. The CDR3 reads CASRLRDREETQYF. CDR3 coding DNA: TGCGCCAGCCGTCTCCGGGACAGGGAAGAGACCCAGTACTTC. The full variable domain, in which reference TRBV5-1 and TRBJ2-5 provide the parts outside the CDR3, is KAGVTQTPRYLIKTRGQQVTLSCSPISGHRSVSWYQQTPGQGLQFLFEYFSETQRNKGNFPGRFSGRQFSNSRSEMNVSTLELGDSALYLCASRLRDREETQYFGPGTRLLVL.

DNA for the CDR3: TGTGCCAGCAGTTACCCCGGCGGGTTCCCCTACGAGCAGTACTTC. Translation: CASSYPGGFPYEQYF. V is TRBV6-2 or TRBV6-3 and J is TRBJ2-7, with a possible D match to TRBD2 (5 bases). V lost 2 bases, J lost 2 bases, and 13 bases lay in between. Germline V gene lookup returns CDR1 MNHEY and CDR2 SVGEGT. This CDR3 contains 15 residues.

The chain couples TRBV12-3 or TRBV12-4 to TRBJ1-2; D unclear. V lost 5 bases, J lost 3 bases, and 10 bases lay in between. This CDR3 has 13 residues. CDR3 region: CASSLGSYYGYTF. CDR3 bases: TGTGCCAGCAGTCTGGGGAGCTACTATGGCTACACCTTC.

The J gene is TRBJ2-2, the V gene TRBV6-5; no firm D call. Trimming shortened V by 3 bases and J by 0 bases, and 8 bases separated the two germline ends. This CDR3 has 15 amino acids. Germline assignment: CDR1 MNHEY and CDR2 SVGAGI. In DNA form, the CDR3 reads TGTGCCAGCAGTTATTACTCCGCGAACACCGGGGAGCTGTTTTTT. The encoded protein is CASSYYSANTGELFF.

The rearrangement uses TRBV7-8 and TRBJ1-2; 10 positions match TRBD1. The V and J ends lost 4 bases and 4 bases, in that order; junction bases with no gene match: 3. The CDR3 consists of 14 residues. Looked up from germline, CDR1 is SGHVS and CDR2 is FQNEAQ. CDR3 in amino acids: CASSWDRGSYGYTF. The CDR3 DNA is TGTGCCAGCAGCTGGGACAGGGGTAGCTATGGCTACACCTTC.

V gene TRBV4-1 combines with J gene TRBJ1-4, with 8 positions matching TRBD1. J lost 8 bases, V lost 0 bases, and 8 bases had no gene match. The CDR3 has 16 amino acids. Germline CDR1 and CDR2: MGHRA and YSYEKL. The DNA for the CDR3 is TGCGCCAGCAGCCAAGAAAGGCAGGGGGCGGGAGAAAAACTGTTTTTT. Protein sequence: CASSQERQGAGEKLFF.

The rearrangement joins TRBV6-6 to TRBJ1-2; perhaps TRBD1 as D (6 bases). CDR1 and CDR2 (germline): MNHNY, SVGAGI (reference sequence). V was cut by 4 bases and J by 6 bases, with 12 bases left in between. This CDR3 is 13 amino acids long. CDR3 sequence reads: CASSSGQHDGYTF. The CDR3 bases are TGTGCCAGCAGTTCTGGACAGCACGATGGCTACACCTTC.

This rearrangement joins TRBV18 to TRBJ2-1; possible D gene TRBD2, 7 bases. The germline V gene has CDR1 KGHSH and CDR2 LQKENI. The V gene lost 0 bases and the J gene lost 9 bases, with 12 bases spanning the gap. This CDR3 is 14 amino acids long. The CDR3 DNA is TGTGCCAGCTCACCACCGGGTGGGGGGGCTGAGCAGTTCTTC. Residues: CASSPPGGGAEQFF. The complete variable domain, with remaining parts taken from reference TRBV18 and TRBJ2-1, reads NAGVMQNPRHLVRRRGQEARLRCSPMKGHSHVYWYRQLPEEGLKFMVYLQKENIIDESGMPKERFSAEFPKEGPSILRIQQVVRGDSAAYFCASSPPGGGAEQFFGPGTRLTVL.

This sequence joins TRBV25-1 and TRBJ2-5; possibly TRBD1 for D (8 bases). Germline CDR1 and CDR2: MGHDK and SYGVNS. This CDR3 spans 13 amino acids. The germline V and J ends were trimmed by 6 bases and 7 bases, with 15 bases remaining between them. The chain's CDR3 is CASRETGEGTQYF. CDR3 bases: TGTGCCAGCAGGGAGACAGGGGAGGGGACCCAGTACTTC.

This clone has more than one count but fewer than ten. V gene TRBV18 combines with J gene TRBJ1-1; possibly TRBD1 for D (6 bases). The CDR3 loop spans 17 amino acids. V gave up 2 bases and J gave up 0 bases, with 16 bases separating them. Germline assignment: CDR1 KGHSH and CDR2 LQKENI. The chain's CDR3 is CASSPNGQQLMNTEAFF. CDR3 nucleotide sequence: TGTGCCAGCTCACCAAATGGACAGCAACTTATGAACACTGAAGCTTTCTTT.

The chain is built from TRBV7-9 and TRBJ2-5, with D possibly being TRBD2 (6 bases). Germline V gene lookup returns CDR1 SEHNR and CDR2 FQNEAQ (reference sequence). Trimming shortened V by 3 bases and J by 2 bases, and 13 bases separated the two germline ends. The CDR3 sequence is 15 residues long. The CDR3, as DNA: TGTGCCAGCAGCTTGCCGACTAGGAGGCAAGAGACCCAGTACTTC. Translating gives CASSLPTRRQETQYF.

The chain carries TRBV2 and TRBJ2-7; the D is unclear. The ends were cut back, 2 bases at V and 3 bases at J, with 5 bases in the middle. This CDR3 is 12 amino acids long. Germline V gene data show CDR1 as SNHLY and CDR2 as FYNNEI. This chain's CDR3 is CASSETNYEQYF. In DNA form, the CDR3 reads TGTGCCAGCAGTGAAACAAACTACGAGCAGTACTTC.

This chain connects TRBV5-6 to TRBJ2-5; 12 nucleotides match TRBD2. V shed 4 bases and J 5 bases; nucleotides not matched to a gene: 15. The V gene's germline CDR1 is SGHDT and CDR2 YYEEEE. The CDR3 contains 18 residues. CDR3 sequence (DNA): TGTGCCAGCAGCGCCTCCGGGACTAGCGGGTTCCCTGAGGAGACCCAGTACTTC. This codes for CASSASGTSGFPEETQYF.

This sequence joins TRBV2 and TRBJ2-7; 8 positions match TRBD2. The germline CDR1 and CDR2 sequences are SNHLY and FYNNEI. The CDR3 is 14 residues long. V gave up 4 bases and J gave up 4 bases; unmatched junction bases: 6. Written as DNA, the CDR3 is TGTGCCAGCAGTGTCGCGGGAGGAGCTTACGAGCAGTACTTC. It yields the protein CASSVAGGAYEQYF. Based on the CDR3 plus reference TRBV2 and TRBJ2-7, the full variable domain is EPEVTQTPSHQVTQMGQEVILRCVPISNHLYFYWYRQILGQKVEFLVSFYNNEISEKSEIFDDQFSVERPDGSNFTLKIRSTKLEDSAMYFCASSVAGGAYEQYFGPGTRLTVT.

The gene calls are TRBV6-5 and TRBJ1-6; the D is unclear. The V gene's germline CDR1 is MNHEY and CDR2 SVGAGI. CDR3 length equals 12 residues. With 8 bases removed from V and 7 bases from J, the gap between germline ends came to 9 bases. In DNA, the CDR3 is TGTGCCAGCGAGGTCGGGAATTCACCCCTCCACTTT. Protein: CASEVGNSPLHF.

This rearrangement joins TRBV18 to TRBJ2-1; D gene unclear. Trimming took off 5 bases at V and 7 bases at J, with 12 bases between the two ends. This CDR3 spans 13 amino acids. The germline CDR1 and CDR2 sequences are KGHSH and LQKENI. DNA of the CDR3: TGTGCCAGCTCATCACTTGACGGGAATGAGCAGTTCTTC. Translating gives CASSSLDGNEQFF.

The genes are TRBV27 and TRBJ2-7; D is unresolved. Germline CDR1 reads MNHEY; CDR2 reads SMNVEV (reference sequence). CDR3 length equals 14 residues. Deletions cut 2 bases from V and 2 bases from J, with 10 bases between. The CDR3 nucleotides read TGTGCCAGCAGTTTAATGTCAGAAGCCTACGAGCAGTACTTC. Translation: CASSLMSEAYEQYF.

DNA of the CDR3: TGTGCCAGCAGTTTATGGACCGCAACAGGGGCTGGAAACACCATATATTTT. Translating gives CASSLWTATGAGNTIYF. V is TRBV28 and J is TRBJ1-3, with TRBD1 matching over 7 bases. The CDR3 consists of 17 residues. Germline assignment: CDR1 MDHEN and CDR2 SYDVKM. The V and J ends lost 0 bases and 2 bases, in that order; junction bases with no gene match: 7.